These 20 T cell receptor beta chains were all obtained from the same sample, sequenced in a study of OX40 agonist ivuxolimab in advanced cancers. The method was immunoSEQ multiplex PCR; TCRdb's version includes in-frame clones alone and lacks a portion of them. The sample carries more than 65,000 clones, roughly 81% recorded once. The sample consisted of CD4+ or CD8+ T cells sorted from blood, taken in a trial of the OX40 agonist ivuxolimab. The source of these receptors is an adult with an advanced solid tumor such as melanoma, head and neck, liver or kidney cancer.

The genes are TRBV29-1 and TRBJ2-1; 8 positions match TRBD2. The germline V gene has CDR1 SQVTM and CDR2 ANQGSEA. This CDR3 is built from 14 residues. Losses at the gene ends were 4 bases for V and 2 bases for J; bases not matched to a gene: 4. For the CDR3, the DNA is TGCAGCGTTGGGTCTAGCGGGCCCTACAATGAGCAGTTCTTC. Protein product: CSVGSSGPYNEQFF.

The chain is built from TRBV5-3 and TRBJ1-3; D is unclear. TRBV5-3 belongs to the ORF category, with a function that is uncertain. The CDR3 has 17 amino acids. Trimming cost V 1 base and J 0 bases, with 14 bases left between them. The DNA of the CDR3 is TGTGCCAGAAGCTTGATCTGCCACTCCAACTCTGGAAACACCATATATTTT. Protein product: CARSLICHSNSGNTIYF.

This clone was detected once. The chain has TRBV10-2 and TRBJ1-2; 9 bases match TRBD1. The CDR3 is 13 residues long. V trimming: 2 bases; J trimming: 7 bases; junction bases outside the gene matches: 2. Germline-derived CDR1 and CDR2 are WSHSY and SAAADI. The CDR3 loop is CASSETGGFGYTF. DNA of the CDR3: TGCGCCAGCAGTGAGACAGGGGGCTTTGGCTACACCTTC.

This chain uses TRBV19 with TRBJ1-5; D uncertain. CDR1 is LNHDA and CDR2 is SQIVND in the germline V gene (reference sequence). Trimming removed 10 bases at V and 5 bases at J, with 9 bases between. The CDR3 has 11 amino acids. CDR3 amino acids: CATGAHQPQHF. The CDR3 DNA reads as TGTGCCACTGGTGCTCATCAGCCCCAGCATTTT.

This clone was detected once. The chain employs TRBV28 and TRBJ2-7, with D possibly TRBD2 on 6 matching bases. V dropped 1 base and J dropped 6 bases, with 22 bases sitting between them. Germline-derived CDR1 and CDR2 are MDHEN and SYDVKM. The CDR3 loop spans 17 amino acids. Written as DNA, the CDR3 is TGTGCCAGCAGTTTATCCCTTGAGACTAGAAGTAGTTTCGAGCAGTACTTC. Protein product: CASSLSLETRSSFEQYF.

This clone was recorded a few times. The rearrangement links TRBV5-8 to TRBJ2-7, with 7 bases that match TRBD1. J lost 3 bases, V lost 1 base, and 7 bases had no gene match. The CDR3 runs to 15 residues. Germline lookup yields CDR1 SGHTS and CDR2 YDEGEE. The CDR3 nucleotides are TGTGCCAGCAGCTTGAGACAGGGATTATTCTACGAGCAGTACTTC. Translated: CASSLRQGLFYEQYF.

This clone was observed a few times. The genes are TRBV2 and TRBJ1-2; the D gene is possibly TRBD1 (6 bases). The V gene lost 5 bases and the J gene lost 5 bases, with 18 bases spanning the gap. CDR1 and CDR2 from the germline V gene are SNHLY and FYNNEI. This CDR3 comprises 15 residues. CDR3 protein: CASSFLGKGGYGYTF. The DNA of the CDR3 is TGTGCCAGCAGTTTTTTAGGAAAAGGGGGATATGGCTACACCTTC.

This sequence joins TRBV15 and TRBJ2-2; TRBD1 is a possible D gene (6 bases). Trimming pared 10 bases from V and 0 bases from J, leaving 12 bases between. Germline CDR1 reads LNHNV; CDR2 reads YYDKDF (reference sequence). There are 14 residues in the CDR3. CDR3 amino acids: CAIRTAPNTGELFF. CDR3 sequence (DNA): TGTGCCATCAGGACAGCTCCGAACACCGGGGAGCTGTTTTTT.

The chain recombines TRBV7-9 with TRBJ2-7, with 10 bases fitting TRBD1. The germline gives CDR1 SEHNR, CDR2 FQNEAQ (reference sequence). Losses at the gene ends were 5 bases for V and 6 bases for J; bases not matched to a gene: 10. This CDR3 spans 15 amino acids. The CDR3 DNA reads TGTGCCAGCAGCACCCGACAGGGGGCATCCCTCGAGCAGTACTTC. Its protein is CASSTRQGASLEQYF.

This clone was counted a single time. This rearrangement joins TRBV4-2 to TRBJ2-3, with D perhaps matching TRBD1 or TRBD2 (5 bases each). CDR3 length: 17 amino acids. The V end lost 7 bases, the J end lost 2 bases, and 22 bases lay between the germline ends. The germline V gene encodes CDR1 LGHNA and CDR2 YNFKEQ. Written as DNA, the CDR3 is TGTGCCAGCACCGAACAACCCGGGACCTTGGCCACAGATACGCAGTATTTT. Translated, it gives CASTEQPGTLATDTQYF.

This clone was observed once. The chain recombines TRBV7-6 with TRBJ2-5; 10 bases are shared with TRBD2. This CDR3 comprises 15 residues. The V segment lost 7 bases and the J segment 4 bases; nucleotides outside the gene matches: 9. CDR1 and CDR2 (germline): SGHVS, FNYEAQ. CDR3: CASTRAGGRLETQYF. The CDR3 DNA is TGTGCCAGCACCCGAGCGGGAGGGAGGCTAGAGACCCAGTACTTC.

V gene TRBV28 combines with J gene TRBJ1-1; D gene unclear. Trimming took 7 bases from V and 8 from J, leaving 14 bases between them. CDR3 length equals 12 residues. Germline V gives CDR1 MDHEN, CDR2 SYDVKM. The chain's CDR3 is CASIGELPEAFF. CDR3 in DNA: TGTGCCAGCATCGGAGAGCTTCCCGAAGCTTTCTTT.

The CDR3: CASSEGTGGETQYF. DNA of the CDR3: TGTGCCAGCAGCGAGGGGACAGGGGGGGAGACCCAGTACTTC. This chain uses TRBV9 with TRBJ2-5, with 11 bases matching TRBD1. The junction had 3 bases not matched to a gene; V was cut back by 3 bases and J by 5 bases. The CDR3 is 14 residues long. Germline assignment: CDR1 SGDLS and CDR2 YYNGEE.

This chain links TRBV4-2 with TRBJ2-3; 13 bases fit TRBD2. V shed 0 bases, J shed 0 bases, and the junction held 6 bases outside the gene matches. This CDR3 has 19 residues. In germline, CDR1 is LGHNA, CDR2 YNFKEQ. The CDR3 nucleotides are TGTGCCAGCAGCCAAGAGGGGACTAGCGGGACCCCTAGCACAGATACGCAGTATTTT. Its protein product is CASSQEGTSGTPSTDTQYF.

V is TRBV19 and J is TRBJ1-1; 11 bases line up with TRBD1. Unmatched junction bases numbered 5, after V lost 4 bases and J lost 4 bases. Germline-derived CDR1 and CDR2 are LNHDA and SQIVND (reference sequence). The CDR3 is made up of 15 amino acids. The CDR3 here is CASSTPGTGGTEAFF. The CDR3 region has the DNA TGTGCCAGTAGTACCCCCGGGACAGGGGGCACTGAAGCTTTCTTT.

The chain joins TRBV27 to TRBJ1-3; D remains ambiguous. Germline CDR1 MNHEY, CDR2 SMNVEV (reference sequence). Trimming stripped 5 bases from V and 3 bases from J, with 5 bases between. This CDR3 comprises 12 residues. CDR3 DNA: TGTGCCAGCAGTCCTAATGGAAACACCATATATTTT. Amino acids: CASSPNGNTIYF.

The chain uses TRBV4-1 and TRBJ1-5; D not certain. The CDR3 totals 14 residues. The germline V gene encodes CDR1 MGHRA and CDR2 YSYEKL. Trimming removed 2 bases from V and 0 bases from J, with 5 bases in between. The CDR3 sequence is CASSQHYSNQPQHF. The CDR3 region has the DNA TGCGCCAGCAGCCAACACTATAGCAATCAGCCCCAGCATTTT.

This clone turned up a few times. The chain has TRBV5-1 and TRBJ2-3, with 12 bases aligning to TRBD2. Germline values: CDR1 SGHRS, CDR2 YFSETQ. V shed 3 bases, J shed 6 bases, and the junction held 11 bases outside the gene matches. The CDR3 has 17 residues. The CDR3 sequence is CASSSSPSGRASDTQYF. CDR3 sequence (DNA): TGCGCCAGCAGCTCATCCCCTAGCGGGAGGGCATCGGATACGCAGTATTTT.

The V and J genes are TRBV28 and TRBJ2-7; 8 nucleotides agree with TRBD2. Germline CDR1 and CDR2: MDHEN and SYDVKM. The CDR3 totals 14 residues. V trimming: 3 bases; J trimming: 6 bases; junction bases outside the gene matches: 7. The CDR3 DNA is TGTGCCAGCAGTTTGGCAGCGGGAGCTCGCGAGCAGTACTTC. Protein: CASSLAAGAREQYF. Looking up the rest from reference TRBV28 and TRBJ2-7 gives the full variable domain: DVKVTQSSRYLVKRTGEKVFLECVQDMDHENMFWYRQDPGLGLRLIYFSYDVKMKEKGDIPEGYSVSREKKERFSLILESASTNQTSMYLCASSLAAGAREQYFGPGTRLTVT.

Only one count was recorded for this clone. This chain connects TRBV5-1 to TRBJ1-1; D gene uncertain. Germline CDR1 SGHRS, CDR2 YFSETQ. Trimming cost V 1 base and J 1 base, with 14 bases left between them. The CDR3 spans 16 residues. The chain's CDR3 is CASSLQGPAANTEAFF. The CDR3 bases are TGCGCCAGCAGCTTGCAAGGGCCCGCCGCGAACACTGAAGCTTTCTTT.